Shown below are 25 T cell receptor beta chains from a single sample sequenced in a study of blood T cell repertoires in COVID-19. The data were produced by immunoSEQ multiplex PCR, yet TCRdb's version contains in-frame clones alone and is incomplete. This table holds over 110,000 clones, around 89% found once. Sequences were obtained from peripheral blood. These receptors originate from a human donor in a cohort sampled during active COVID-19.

CDR3 protein: CASSNPRGVSGYTF. The CDR3 bases are TGTGCCAGCAGTAACCCCCGCGGGGTGAGTGGCTACACCTTC. The chain has TRBV6-5 and TRBJ1-2; D gene ambiguous. Germline V gives CDR1 MNHEY, CDR2 SVGAGI. This CDR3 spans 14 amino acids. The V gene lost 5 bases and the J gene lost 7 bases, with 17 bases spanning the gap.

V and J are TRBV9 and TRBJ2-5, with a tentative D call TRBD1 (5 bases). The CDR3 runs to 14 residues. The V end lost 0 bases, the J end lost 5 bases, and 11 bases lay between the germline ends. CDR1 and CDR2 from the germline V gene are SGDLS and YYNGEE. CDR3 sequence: CASSVAGAGETQYF. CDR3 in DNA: TGTGCCAGCAGCGTAGCTGGGGCAGGCGAGACCCAGTACTTC.

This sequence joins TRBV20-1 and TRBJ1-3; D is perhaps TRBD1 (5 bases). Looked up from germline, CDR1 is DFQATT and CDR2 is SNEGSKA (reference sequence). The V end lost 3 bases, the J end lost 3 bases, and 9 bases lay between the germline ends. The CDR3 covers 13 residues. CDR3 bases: TGCAGTGCTAGTCGGCAGGGTGGAAACACCATATATTTT. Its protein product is CSASRQGGNTIYF.

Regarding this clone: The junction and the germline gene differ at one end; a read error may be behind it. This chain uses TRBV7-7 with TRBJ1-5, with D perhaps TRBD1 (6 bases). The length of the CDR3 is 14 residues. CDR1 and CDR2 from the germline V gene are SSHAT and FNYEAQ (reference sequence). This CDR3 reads CASSSRQVNQPQHF. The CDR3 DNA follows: TGTGCTAGCAGCTCAAGACAGGTCAATCAGCCCCAGCATTTT.

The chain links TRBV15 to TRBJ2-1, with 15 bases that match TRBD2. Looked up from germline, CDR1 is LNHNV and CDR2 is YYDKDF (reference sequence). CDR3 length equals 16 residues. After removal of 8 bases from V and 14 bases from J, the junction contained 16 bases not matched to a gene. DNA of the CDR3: TGTGCCACCGGCTATACTGCCGGGACTAGCGGGGGGTCGAAGTTCTTC. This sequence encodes CATGYTAGTSGGSKFF.

CDR3 sequence (DNA): TGCGCCAGCAGCTTACAGGGGGCTGAAGGCACAGATACGCAGTATTTT. It encodes CASSLQGAEGTDTQYF. This chain connects TRBV5-1 to TRBJ2-3, with TRBD1 matching 9 bases. The length of the CDR3 is 16 residues. Looked up from germline, CDR1 is SGHRS and CDR2 is YFSETQ. The V gene end was trimmed by 2 bases and the J gene end by 1 base; junction bases not matched to a gene: 5.

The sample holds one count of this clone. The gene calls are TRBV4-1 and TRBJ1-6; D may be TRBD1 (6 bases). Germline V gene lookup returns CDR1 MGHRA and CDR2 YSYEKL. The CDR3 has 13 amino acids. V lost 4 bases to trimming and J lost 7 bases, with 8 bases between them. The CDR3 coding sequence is TGCGCCAGCAGCCGGCAGGGGAATTCACCCCTCCACTTT. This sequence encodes CASSRQGNSPLHF.

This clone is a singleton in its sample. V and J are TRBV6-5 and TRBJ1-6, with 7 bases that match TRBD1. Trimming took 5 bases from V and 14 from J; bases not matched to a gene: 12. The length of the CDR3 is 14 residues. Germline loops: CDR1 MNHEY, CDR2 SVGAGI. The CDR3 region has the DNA TGTGCCAGCAGTACAGGGGTCCGTTGGAGTACCCTCCACTTT. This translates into CASSTGVRWSTLHF.

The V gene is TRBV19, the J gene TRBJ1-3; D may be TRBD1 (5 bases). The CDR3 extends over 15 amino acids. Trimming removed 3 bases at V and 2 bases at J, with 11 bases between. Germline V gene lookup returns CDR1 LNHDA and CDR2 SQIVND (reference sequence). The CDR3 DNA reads TGTGCCAGTAGTATTGGGGCAGGGACTGGAAACACCATATATTTT. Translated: CASSIGAGTGNTIYF.

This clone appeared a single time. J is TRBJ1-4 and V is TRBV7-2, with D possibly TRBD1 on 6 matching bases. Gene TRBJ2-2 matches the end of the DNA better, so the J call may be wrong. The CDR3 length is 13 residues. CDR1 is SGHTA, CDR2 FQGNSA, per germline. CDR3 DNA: TGTGCCAGCAGCCTCAACACAGGGGGGGAGCTGTTTTTT. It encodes CASSLNTGGELFF.

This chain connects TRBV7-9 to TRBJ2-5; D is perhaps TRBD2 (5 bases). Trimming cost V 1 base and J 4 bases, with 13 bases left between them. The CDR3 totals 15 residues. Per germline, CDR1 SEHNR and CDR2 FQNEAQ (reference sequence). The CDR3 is CASSLGSGRGETQYF. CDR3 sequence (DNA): TGTGCCAGCAGCTTAGGATCGGGGAGAGGAGAGACCCAGTACTTC.

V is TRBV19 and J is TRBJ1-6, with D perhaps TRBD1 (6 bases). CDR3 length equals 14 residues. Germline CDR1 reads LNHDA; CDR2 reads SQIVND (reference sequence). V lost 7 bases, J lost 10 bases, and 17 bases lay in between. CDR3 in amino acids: CASKPGTLRSPLHF. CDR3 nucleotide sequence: TGTGCCAGTAAACCCGGGACACTCAGGTCACCCCTCCACTTT.

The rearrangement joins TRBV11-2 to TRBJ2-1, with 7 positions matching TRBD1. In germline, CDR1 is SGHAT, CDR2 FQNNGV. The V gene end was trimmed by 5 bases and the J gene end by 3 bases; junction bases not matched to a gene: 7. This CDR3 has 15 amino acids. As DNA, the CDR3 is TGTGCCAGCAGCCGGGACAGTAGAATCTACAATGAGCAGTTCTTC. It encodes CASSRDSRIYNEQFF. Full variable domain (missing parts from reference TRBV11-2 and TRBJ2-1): EAGVAQSPRYKIIEKRQSVAFWCNPISGHATLYWYQQILGQGPKLLIQFQNNGVVDDSQLPKDRFSAERLKGVDSTLKIQPAKLEDSAVYLCASSRDSRIYNEQFFGPGTRLTVL.

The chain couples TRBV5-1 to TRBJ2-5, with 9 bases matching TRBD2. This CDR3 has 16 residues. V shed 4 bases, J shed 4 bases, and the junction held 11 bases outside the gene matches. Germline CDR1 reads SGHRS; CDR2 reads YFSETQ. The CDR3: CASSPGGAGGRETQYF. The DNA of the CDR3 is TGCGCCAGCAGCCCCGGGGGAGCGGGGGGCAGAGAGACCCAGTACTTC.

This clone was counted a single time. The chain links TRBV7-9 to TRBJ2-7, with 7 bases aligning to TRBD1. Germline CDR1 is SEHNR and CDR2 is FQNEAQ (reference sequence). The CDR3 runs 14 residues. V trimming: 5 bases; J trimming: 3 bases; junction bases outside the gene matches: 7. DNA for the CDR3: TGTGCCAGCAGCCAAACAGGGGATTTCTACGAGCAGTACTTC. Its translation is CASSQTGDFYEQYF.

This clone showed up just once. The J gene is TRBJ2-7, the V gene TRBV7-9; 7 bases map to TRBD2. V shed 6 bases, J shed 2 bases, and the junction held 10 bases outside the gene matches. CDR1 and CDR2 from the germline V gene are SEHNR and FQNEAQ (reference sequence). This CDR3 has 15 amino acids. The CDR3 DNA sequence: TGTGCCAGCAGTCCGGGAGGAGGGAGGGCCTACGAGCAGTACTTC. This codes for CASSPGGGRAYEQYF.

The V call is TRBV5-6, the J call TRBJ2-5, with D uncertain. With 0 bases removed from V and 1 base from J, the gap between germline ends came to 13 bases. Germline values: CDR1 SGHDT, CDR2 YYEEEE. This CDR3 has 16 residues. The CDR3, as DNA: TGTGCCAGCAGCTTGGCCCCTTCAGGTCTCCAAGAGACCCAGTACTTC. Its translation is CASSLAPSGLQETQYF.

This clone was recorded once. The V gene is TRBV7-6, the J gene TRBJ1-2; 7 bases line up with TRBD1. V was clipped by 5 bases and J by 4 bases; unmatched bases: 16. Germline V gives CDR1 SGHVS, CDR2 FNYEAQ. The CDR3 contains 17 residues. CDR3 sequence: CASSTTQGGKPSYGYTF. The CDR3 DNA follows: TGTGCCAGCAGCACCACGCAGGGGGGCAAACCCTCCTATGGCTACACCTTC.

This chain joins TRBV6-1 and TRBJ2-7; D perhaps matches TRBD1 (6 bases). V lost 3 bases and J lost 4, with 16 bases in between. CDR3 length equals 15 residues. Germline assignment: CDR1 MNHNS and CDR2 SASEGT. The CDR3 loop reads CASSDRTARVYEQYF. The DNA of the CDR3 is TGTGCCAGCAGTGACAGGACAGCTCGTGTATACGAGCAGTACTTC.

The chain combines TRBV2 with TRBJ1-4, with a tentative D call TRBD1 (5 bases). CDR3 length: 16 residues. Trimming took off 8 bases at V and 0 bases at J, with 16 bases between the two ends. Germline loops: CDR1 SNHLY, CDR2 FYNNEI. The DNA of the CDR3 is TGTGCCAGCGGCCCACGGAGCAGGGCAACTAATGAAAAACTGTTTTTT. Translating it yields CASGPRSRATNEKLFF. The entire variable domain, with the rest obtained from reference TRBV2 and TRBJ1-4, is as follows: EPEVTQTPSHQVTQMGQEVILRCVPISNHLYFYWYRQILGQKVEFLVSFYNNEISEKSEIFDDQFSVERPDGSNFTLKIRSTKLEDSAMYFCASGPRSRATNEKLFFGSGTQLSVL.

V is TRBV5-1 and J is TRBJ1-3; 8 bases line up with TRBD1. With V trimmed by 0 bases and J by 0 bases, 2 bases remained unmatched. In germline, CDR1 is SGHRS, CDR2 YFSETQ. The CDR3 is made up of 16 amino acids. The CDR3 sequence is CASSLAGGNSGNTIYF. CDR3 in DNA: TGCGCCAGCAGCTTGGCAGGGGGCAACTCTGGAAACACCATATATTTT.

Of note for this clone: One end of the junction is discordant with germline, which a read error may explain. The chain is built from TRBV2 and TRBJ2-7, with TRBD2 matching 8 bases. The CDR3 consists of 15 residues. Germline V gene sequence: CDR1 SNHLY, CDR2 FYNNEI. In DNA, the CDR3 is TGTGCCAGGAGTGGACGGCCAGCGGGGGTGTACGAGCAGTACTTC. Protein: CARSGRPAGVYEQYF.

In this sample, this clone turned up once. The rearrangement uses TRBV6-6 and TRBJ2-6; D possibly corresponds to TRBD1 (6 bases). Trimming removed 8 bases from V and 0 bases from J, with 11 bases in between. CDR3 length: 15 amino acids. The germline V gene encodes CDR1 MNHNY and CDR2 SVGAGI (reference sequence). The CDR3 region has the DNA TGTGCCAGCCTGACAGGCCACTCTGGGGCCAACGTCCTGACTTTC. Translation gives CASLTGHSGANVLTF.

DNA of the CDR3: TGTGCCAGCTCACCCGCGGGGGGGTCGCGAGGTGGCTACACCTTC. This sequence encodes CASSPAGGSRGGYTF. The gene calls are TRBV18 and TRBJ1-2, with D perhaps TRBD1 (5 bases). Trimming stripped 3 bases from V and 7 bases from J, with 18 bases between. The CDR3 is 15 residues long. Germline V gives CDR1 KGHSH, CDR2 LQKENI.

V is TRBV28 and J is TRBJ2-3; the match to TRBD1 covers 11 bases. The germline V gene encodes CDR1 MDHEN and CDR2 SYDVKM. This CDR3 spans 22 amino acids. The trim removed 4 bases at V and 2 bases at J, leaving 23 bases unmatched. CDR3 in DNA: TGTGCCAGCAGTTCCCCGCTCCTTTCCTCTCGACCGGGACAGGGGGACACAGATACGCAGTATTTT. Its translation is CASSSPLLSSRPGQGDTDTQYF. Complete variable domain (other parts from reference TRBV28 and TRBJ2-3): DVKVTQSSRYLVKRTGEKVFLECVQDMDHENMFWYRQDPGLGLRLIYFSYDVKMKEKGDIPEGYSVSREKKERFSLILESASTNQTSMYLCASSSPLLSSRPGQGDTDTQYFGPGTRLTVL.